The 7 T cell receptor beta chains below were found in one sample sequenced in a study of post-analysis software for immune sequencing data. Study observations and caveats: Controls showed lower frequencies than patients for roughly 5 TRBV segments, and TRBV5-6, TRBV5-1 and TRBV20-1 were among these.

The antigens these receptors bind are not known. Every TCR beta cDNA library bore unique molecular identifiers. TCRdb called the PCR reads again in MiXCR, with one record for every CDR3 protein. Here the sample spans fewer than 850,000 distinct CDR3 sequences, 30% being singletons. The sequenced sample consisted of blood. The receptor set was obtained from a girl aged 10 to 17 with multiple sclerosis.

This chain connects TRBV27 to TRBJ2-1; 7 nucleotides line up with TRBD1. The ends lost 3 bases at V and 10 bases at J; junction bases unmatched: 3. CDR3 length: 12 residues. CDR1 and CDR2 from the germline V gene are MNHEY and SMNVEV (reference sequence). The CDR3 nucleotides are TGTGCCAGCAGTTTTCAGACAGGGGAGCAGTTCTTC. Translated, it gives CASSFQTGEQFF.

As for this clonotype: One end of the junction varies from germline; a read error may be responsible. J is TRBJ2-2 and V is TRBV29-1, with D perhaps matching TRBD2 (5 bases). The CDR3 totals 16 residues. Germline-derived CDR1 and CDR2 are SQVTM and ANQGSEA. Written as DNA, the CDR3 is TGTAGCGTGGCTCAGATGCCAGAAGCGAACACCGGGGAGCTGTTTTTT. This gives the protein CSVAQMPEANTGELFF.

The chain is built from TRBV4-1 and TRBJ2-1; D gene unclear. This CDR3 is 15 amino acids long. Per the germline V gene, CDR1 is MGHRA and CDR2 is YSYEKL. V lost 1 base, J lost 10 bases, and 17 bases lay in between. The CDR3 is CASSQVGLGNSEQFF. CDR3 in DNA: TGCGCCAGCAGCCAAGTCGGTCTAGGGAACTCCGAGCAGTTCTTC.

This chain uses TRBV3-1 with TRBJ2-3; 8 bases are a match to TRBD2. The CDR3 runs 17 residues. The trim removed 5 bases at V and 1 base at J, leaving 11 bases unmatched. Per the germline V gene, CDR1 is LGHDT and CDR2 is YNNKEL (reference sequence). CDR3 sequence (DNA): TGTGCCAGCAGCTTCTCTCGGGGAGCGGGAGGCACAGATACGCAGTATTTT. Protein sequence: CASSFSRGAGGTDTQYF.

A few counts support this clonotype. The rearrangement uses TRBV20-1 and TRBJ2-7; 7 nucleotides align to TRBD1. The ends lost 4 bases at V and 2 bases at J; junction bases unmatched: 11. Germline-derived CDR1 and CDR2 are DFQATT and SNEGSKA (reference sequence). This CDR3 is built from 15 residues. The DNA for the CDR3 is TGCAGTGCTACCGCCTCCAGGGGGTGGGCCTACGAGCAGTACTTC. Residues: CSATASRGWAYEQYF.

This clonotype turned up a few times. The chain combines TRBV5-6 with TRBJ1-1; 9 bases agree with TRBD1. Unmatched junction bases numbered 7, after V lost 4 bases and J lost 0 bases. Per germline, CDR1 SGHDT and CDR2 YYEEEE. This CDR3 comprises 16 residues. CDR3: CASSNRGHQMNTEAFF. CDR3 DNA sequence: TGTGCCAGCAGCAACAGGGGGCATCAAATGAACACTGAAGCTTTCTTT.

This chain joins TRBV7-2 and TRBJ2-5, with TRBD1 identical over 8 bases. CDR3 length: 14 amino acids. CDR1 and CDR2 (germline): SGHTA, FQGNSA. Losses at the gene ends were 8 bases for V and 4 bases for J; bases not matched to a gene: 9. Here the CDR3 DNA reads TGTGCCAGCGGCCCCGGACAGGGCCCAGAGACCCAGTACTTC. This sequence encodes CASGPGQGPETQYF.